This is a list of T cell receptor beta chains from one sample in a study of T-cell memory formation after mild COVID-19. TCRdb reprocessed the 5' RACE reads via MiXCR and lists one record per CDR3 protein. The sample lists some 54,000 distinct CDR3 sequences; 9% to 9.5% were seen once. The sample was PBMCs or a T cell subset sorted from them (not recorded which). All receptors come from a man younger than 30 who had mild COVID-19 (a few samples of this study predate the infection). Cell type and time point are not known. The CDR3 runs from the conserved cysteine through the conserved F or W. The order of the fields is clone size, J gene, V gene, D gene, CDR3 protein, CDR3 DNA. The D gene is left open where the match is weak. Only some rows state a clone size, as once, few, many or a class for expanded clones.

few TRBJ1-1 TRBV5-1 - CASSPGINTEAFF TGCGCCAGCAGCCCCGGGATTAACACTGAAGCTTTCTTT
- TRBJ1-3 TRBV5-1 - CASSLEGLDTIYF TGCGCCAGCAGCCTGGAGGGTCTGGACACCATATATTTT
- TRBJ2-3 TRBV19 - CASSEQDQRDTQYF TGTGCCAGTAGCGAACAGGATCAGCGAGATACGCAGTATTTT
many TRBJ2-1 TRBV7-2 - CASSLVSWDFQFF TGTGCCAGCAGCTTAGTCTCTTGGGACTTTCAGTTCTTC
few TRBJ2-6 TRBV7-2 - CASSRKTGTGANVLTF TGTGCCAGCAGCCGAAAGACAGGAACTGGGGCCAACGTCCTGACTTTC
few TRBJ2-7 TRBV2 - CASSDPRSYEQYF TGTGCCAGCAGTGATCCCAGGTCCTACGAGCAGTACTTC
few TRBJ2-1 TRBV6-2/TRBV6-3 - CASSPITAANEQFF TGTGCCAGCAGCCCGATAACTGCCGCGAATGAGCAGTTCTTC
- TRBJ1-6 TRBV20-1 - CSARGVGGDSPLHF TGCAGTGCCAGAGGGGTCGGCGGGGATTCACCCCTCCACTTT
- TRBJ1-1 TRBV19 TRBD1 CASIQQGAGTEAFF TGTGCCAGTATTCAACAGGGGGCAGGGACTGAAGCTTTCTTT
- TRBJ2-7 TRBV11-2 TRBD2 CASSLGPSGENEQYF TGTGCCAGCAGCTTAGGGCCTAGCGGGGAGAACGAGCAGTACTTC
- TRBJ2-5 TRBV18 - CASSPPGHWQETQYF TGTGCCAGCTCACCACCGGGACATTGGCAAGAGACCCAGTACTTC
- TRBJ1-2 TRBV10-3 - CAIRQGANYGYTF TGTGCCATCAGGCAGGGAGCTAACTATGGCTACACCTTC
few TRBJ2-1 TRBV4-3 - CASSQEHSGGALWNEQFF TGCGCCAGCAGCCAAGAACATTCCGGGGGAGCCCTTTGGAATGAGCAGTTCTTC
once TRBJ1-4 TRBV6-1 - CASSDTGLDNEKLFF TGTGCCAGCAGTGATACGGGACTGGATAATGAAAAACTGTTTTTT
few TRBJ2-4 TRBV10-3 TRBD1 CAISDGTGGYIQYF TGTGCCATCAGCGACGGGACAGGGGGTTACATTCAGTACTTC
few TRBJ2-5 TRBV24-1 TRBD1 CATSQDPGGWETQYF TGTGCCACCAGTCAAGACCCAGGGGGCTGGGAGACCCAGTACTTC
few TRBJ1-2 TRBV4-1 - CASSLSDAIHYGYTF TGCGCCAGCAGCTTATCGGACGCGATCCACTATGGCTACACCTTC
- TRBJ2-5 TRBV29-1 - CSVVPDIQETQYF TGCAGCGTTGTGCCAGATATACAAGAGACCCAGTACTTC
many TRBJ2-1 TRBV7-2 - CASSLAGRDSYNEQFF TGTGCCAGCAGCTTAGCGGGACGGGACTCCTACAATGAGCAGTTCTTC
few TRBJ2-3 TRBV4-3 - CASSQERPGAGTDTQYF TGCGCCAGCAGCCAAGAGAGGCCGGGGGCAGGCACAGATACGCAGTATTTT
- TRBJ1-2 TRBV18 - CASSLPLQGSGYTF TGTGCCAGCTCACTACCATTACAGGGAAGCGGCTACACCTTC
few TRBJ1-3 TRBV7-9 TRBD1 CASRHDRGGNTIYF TGTGCCAGCAGGCACGACAGGGGCGGAAACACCATATATTTT
- TRBJ2-5 TRBV27 - CASSFATSRGETQYF TGTGCCAGCAGTTTCGCAACTAGCAGGGGCGAGACCCAGTACTTC
few TRBJ1-1 TRBV5-1 - CASSIGRTVLTEAFF TGCGCCAGCAGCATTGGGCGGACGGTCCTCACTGAAGCTTTCTTT
- TRBJ2-2 TRBV28 - CASRTNTGELFF TGTGCCAGCAGGACTAACACCGGGGAGCTGTTTTTT
many TRBJ2-5 TRBV4-2 - CASSQGFAVQETQYF TGTGCCAGCAGCCAAGGTTTCGCGGTCCAAGAGACCCAGTACTTC
- TRBJ2-2 TRBV12-3/TRBV12-4 - CASSLDRGRYTGELFF TGTGCCAGCAGTTTAGATAGGGGAAGGTACACCGGGGAGCTGTTTTTT
- TRBJ2-4 TRBV4-3 - CASSQVRSSANIQYF TGCGCCAGCAGCCAAGTCCGTTCCTCGGCAAACATTCAGTACTTC
many TRBJ2-7 TRBV12-3/TRBV12-4 - CASSPHRDSGEQYF TGTGCCAGCAGTCCTCACAGGGATTCGGGTGAGCAGTACTTC
few TRBJ1-6 TRBV11-2 TRBD1 CASSVTGAGSPLHF TGTGCCAGCAGCGTCACAGGGGCCGGCTCACCCCTCCACTTT
- TRBJ2-1 TRBV2 - CASSFGGSRDEQFF TGTGCCTCCTCATTTGGAGGGAGTAGGGATGAGCAGTTCTTC
- TRBJ2-1 TRBV10-3 TRBD2 CAISKMAGGLNEQFF TGTGCCATCAGCAAAATGGCGGGGGGGCTCAATGAGCAGTTCTTC
few TRBJ2-4 TRBV12-3/TRBV12-4 - CASNGAKNIQYF TGTGCCAGCAATGGAGCCAAAAACATTCAGTACTTC
once TRBJ2-5 TRBV7-2 TRBD1 CASSFWGQQETQYF TGTGCCAGCAGCTTTTGGGGACAGCAAGAGACCCAGTACTTC
- TRBJ2-7 TRBV5-1 TRBD1 CASSSSPGQGSEQYF TGCGCCAGCAGCTCGTCACCGGGACAGGGATCCGAGCAGTACTTC
- TRBJ1-1 TRBV28 - CASSPPGGNTEAFF TGTGCCAGCAGCCCCCCTGGAGGGAACACTGAAGCTTTCTTT
many TRBJ2-5 TRBV7-2 - CASSPGLLRETQYF TGTGCCAGCAGTCCAGGACTCCTCCGAGAGACCCAGTACTTC
- TRBJ2-7 TRBV7-2 - CASKSLAGTYEQYF TGTGCCAGCAAGTCACTAGCCGGGACGTACGAGCAGTACTTC
- TRBJ1-4 TRBV4-1 - CASSQDGRAGATNEKLFF TGCGCCAGCAGCCAAGATGGCAGGGCGGGTGCAACTAATGAAAAACTGTTTTTT
- TRBJ2-1 TRBV11-3 - CASSLYGVNEQFF TGTGCCAGCAGCTTATATGGGGTTAATGAGCAGTTCTTC
few TRBJ1-6 TRBV6-5 TRBD1 CASSFRGTGGSPLHF TGTGCCAGCAGCTTTAGGGGGACAGGGGGTTCACCCCTCCACTTT